This TCR beta chain originates from a study of T cells in localized non-small cell lung cancer. The germline V gene has CDR1 LNHNV and CDR2 YYDKDF (reference sequence). V dropped 8 bases and J dropped 6 bases, with 13 bases sitting between them. The CDR3 totals 13 residues. A word on this clone: Its specificity is unknown.

Generated by immunoSEQ multiplex PCR, the TCRdb table keeps only in-frame clones and is missing some. The table records about 33,000 clones, roughly 90% of them present only once. Study-level results: Longer overall survival associated with higher blood T cell density; shorter survival with higher adjacent-lung clonality.

This clonotype was obtained from a man between 40 and 69 years old with stage III lung adenocarcinoma. The chain combines TRBV15 with TRBJ2-2; D unresolved. The sample here was peripheral blood mononuclear cells, taken before any cancer treatment. CDR3 amino acids: CATDWRSPGELFF. In nucleotides, the CDR3 is TGTGCCACCGACTGGCGAAGCCCCGGGGAGCTGTTTTTT.